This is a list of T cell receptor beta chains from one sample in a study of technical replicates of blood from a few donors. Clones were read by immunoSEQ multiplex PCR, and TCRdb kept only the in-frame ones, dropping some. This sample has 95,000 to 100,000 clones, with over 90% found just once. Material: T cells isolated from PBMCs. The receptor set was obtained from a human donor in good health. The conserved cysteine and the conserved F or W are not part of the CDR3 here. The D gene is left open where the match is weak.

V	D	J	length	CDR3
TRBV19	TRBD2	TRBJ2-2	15	ASSIFSRGSIAGELF
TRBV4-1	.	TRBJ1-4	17	ASSLTLGGETVFNEKLF
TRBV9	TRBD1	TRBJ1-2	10	ASSVTGGGYT
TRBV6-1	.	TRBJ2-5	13	ASGRGGQIQETQY
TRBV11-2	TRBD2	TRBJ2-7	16	ASSSPGTSGSPSYEQY
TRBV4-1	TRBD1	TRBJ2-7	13	ASSRPGQGDHEQY
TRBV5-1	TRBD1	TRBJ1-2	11	ASSLDRGRGYT
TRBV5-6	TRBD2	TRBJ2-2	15	ASSSKGLGWGTGELF
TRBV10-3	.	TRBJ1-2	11	AMGRPGIYGYT
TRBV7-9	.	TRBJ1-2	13	ASSLGPPGGYGYT
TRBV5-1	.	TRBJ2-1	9	ASSSADEQF
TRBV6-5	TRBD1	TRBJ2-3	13	ASSSGTGTSDTQY
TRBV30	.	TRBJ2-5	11	AWSAGQRSGQY
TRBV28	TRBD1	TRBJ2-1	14	ASILNADRPYNEQF
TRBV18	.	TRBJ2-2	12	ASSPTENTGELF
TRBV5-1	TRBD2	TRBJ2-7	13	ASSLPSSGSYEQY
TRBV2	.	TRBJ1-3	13	ASSSTGYSGNTIY
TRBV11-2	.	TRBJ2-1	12	ASSLVPGVVEQF
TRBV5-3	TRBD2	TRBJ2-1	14	ARNSLGGGTNNEQF
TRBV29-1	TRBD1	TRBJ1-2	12	SVDVGTDIYGYT
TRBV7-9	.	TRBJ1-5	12	ASSLGGLNQPQH
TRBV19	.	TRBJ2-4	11	ASGSGDKNIQY
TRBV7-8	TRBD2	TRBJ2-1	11	ASSYKPGLASF
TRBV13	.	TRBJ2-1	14	ASSQRPGSTMNEQF
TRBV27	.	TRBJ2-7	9	ASGLSYEQY
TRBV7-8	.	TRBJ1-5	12	ASSLAQWAQPQH
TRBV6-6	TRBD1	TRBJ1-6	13	ASSDRDRGVSPLH